The TCR beta chain described here comes from a study of vaccination and CD4 T cells after COVID-19. Study summary: Convalescents were six males and four females, two of them Hispanic.

Regarding this clonotype: Its antigen is unknown.

The sample's treatment: roughly 10-day PBMC culture with coronavirus spike peptide pools or control peptides (ViraFEST assay). ViraFEST expanded antigen-specific T cells with peptide pools, then sequenced TCRs. Overall study findings and caveats: Among reactive clones from convalescent patients, a median approximately 86% appeared only post-vaccination.

Oncomine TCR Beta short-read sequencing was applied to DNA from cultured CD4+ T cells. TCRdb itself ran the PCR reads through MiXCR, one entry per CDR3 protein. The top ten clones hold approximately 10% of a sample with around 20,000 distinct CDR3 sequences, roughly 29% of them seen once. V dropped 2 bases and J dropped 5 bases, with 24 bases sitting between them. The CDR3 is 19 amino acids. Looked up from germline, CDR1 is MNHEY and CDR2 is SVGAGI. This sequence joins TRBV6-5 and TRBJ1-4, with TRBD1 as a possible D gene (6 bases). The sample comprised cultured CD4+ T cells from blood. This TCR derives from a human donor with COVID-19. The CDR3 nucleotides are TGTGCCAGCAGTTACCGACCTGACAGGTCAAAATCCGGAAATGAAAAACTGTTTTTT. This codes for CASSYRPDRSKSGNEKLFF.